This TCR beta chain was recovered during a study of vaccination effects on CD4 cells after COVID-19. Antigen-specific CD4+ T cells were expanded (with viral peptide pools) by the ViraFEST assay ahead of sequencing. An approximately ten-day culture period preceded the isolation of CD4+ T cells. Participants got two doses of BNT162b2 or mRNA-1273 vaccine. Of note for this clone: What it recognizes is unknown.

The CDR3 is 15 amino acids. Germline values: CDR1 MNHEY, CDR2 SVGAGI. The ends were cut back, 6 bases at V and 0 bases at J, with 15 bases in the middle. TCRdb's copy holds only in-frame clones and misses some; the assay was immunoSEQ multiplex PCR. The sample has 25,000 to 30,000 clones, roughly four fifths seen once. The source material was CD4+ T cells from PBMCs cultured with HCoV-229E spike peptides, sampled after COVID-19 vaccination. The TCR originated in a human donor who received a COVID-19 vaccine. The chain uses TRBV6-5 and TRBJ2-7; possibly TRBD2 for D (6 bases). The CDR3 region is CASRPSGPLSYEQYF. In DNA, the CDR3 is TGTGCCAGCAGGCCAAGCGGGCCGCTCTCCTACGAGCAGTACTTC.